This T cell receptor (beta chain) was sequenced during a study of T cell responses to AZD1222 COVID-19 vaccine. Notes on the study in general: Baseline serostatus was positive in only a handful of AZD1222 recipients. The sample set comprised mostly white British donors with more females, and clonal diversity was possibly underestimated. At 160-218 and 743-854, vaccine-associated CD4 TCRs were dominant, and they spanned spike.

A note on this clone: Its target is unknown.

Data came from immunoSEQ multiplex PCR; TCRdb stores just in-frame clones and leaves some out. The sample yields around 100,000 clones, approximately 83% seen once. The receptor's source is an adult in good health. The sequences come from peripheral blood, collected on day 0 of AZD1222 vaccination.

The CDR3 sequence: CASRRQGDTDTQYF. CDR3 in DNA: TGTGCCAGCAGAAGACAGGGGGACACAGATACGCAGTATTTT. The chain carries TRBV25-1 and TRBJ2-3; TRBD1 matches at 9 bases. V lost 6 bases, J lost 2 bases, and 3 bases stayed unmatched. Germline V gene data show CDR1 as MGHDK and CDR2 as SYGVNS. The CDR3 totals 14 residues.